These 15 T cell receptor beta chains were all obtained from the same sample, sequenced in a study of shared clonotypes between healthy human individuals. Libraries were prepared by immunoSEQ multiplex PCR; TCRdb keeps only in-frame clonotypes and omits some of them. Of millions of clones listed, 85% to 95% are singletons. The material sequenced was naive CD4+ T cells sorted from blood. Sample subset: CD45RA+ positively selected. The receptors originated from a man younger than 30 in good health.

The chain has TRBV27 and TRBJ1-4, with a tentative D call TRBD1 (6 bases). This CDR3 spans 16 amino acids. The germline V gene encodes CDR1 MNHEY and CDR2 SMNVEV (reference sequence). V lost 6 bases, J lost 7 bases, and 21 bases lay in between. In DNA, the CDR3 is TGTGCCAGCAGAAGAGTGGGCGGGGGCGAGGGTGAAAAACTGTTTTTT. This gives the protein CASRRVGGGEGEKLFF. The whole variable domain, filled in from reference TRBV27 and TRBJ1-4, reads EAQVTQNPRYLITVTGKKLTVTCSQNMNHEYMSWYRQDPGLGLRQIYYSMNVEVTDKGDVPEGYKVSRKEKRNFPLILESPSPNQTSLYFCASRRVGGGEGEKLFFGSGTQLSVL.

CDR3 sequence: CASSLEGDRGSYEQYF. CDR3 bases: TGTGCCAGCAGCTTAGAGGGGGACAGGGGCTCCTACGAGCAGTACTTC. The chain couples TRBV13 to TRBJ2-7; 10 bases are shared with TRBD1. Germline assignment: CDR1 PRHDT and CDR2 FYEKMQ (reference sequence). The CDR3 covers 16 residues. V gave up 1 base and J gave up 0 bases; unmatched junction bases: 3.

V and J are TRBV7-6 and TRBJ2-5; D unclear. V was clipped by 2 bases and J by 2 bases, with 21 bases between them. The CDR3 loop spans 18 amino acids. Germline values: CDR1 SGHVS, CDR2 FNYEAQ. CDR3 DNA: TGTGCCAGCAGCTTACTGAGCCCATTCACCGCCTCACAAGAGACCCAGTACTTC. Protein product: CASSLLSPFTASQETQYF.

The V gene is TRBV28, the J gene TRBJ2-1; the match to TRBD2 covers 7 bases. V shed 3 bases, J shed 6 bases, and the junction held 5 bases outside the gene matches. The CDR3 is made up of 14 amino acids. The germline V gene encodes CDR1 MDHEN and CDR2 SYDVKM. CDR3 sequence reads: CASSFLAERNEQFF. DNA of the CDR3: TGTGCCAGCAGTTTCCTAGCGGAACGCAATGAGCAGTTCTTC.

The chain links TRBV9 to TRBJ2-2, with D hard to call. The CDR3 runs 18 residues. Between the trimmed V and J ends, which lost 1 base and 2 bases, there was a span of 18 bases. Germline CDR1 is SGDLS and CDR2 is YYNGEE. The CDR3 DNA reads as TGTGCCAGCAGCGTATTAGGTGTGTGGAGCGCAAACACCGGGGAGCTGTTTTTT. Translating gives CASSVLGVWSANTGELFF. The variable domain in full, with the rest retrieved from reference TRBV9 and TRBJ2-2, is DSGVTQTPKHLITATGQRVTLRCSPRSGDLSVYWYQQSLDQGLQFLIQYYNGEERAKGNILERFSAQQFPDLHSELNLSSLELGDSALYFCASSVLGVWSANTGELFFGEGSRLTVL.

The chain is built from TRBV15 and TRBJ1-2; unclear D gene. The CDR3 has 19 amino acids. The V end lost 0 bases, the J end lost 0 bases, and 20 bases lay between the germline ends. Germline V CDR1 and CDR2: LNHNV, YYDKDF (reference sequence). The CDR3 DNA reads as TGTGCCACCAGCAGAGAGAAGGGCGGTAGCCGTTCGACTAACTATGGCTACACCTTC. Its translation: CATSREKGGSRSTNYGYTF.

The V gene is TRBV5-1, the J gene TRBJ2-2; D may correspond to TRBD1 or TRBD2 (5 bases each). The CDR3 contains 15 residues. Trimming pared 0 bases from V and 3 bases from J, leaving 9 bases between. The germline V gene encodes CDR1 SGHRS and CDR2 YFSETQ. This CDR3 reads CASSLAGPDTGELFF. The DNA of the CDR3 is TGCGCCAGCAGCTTGGCGGGGCCAGACACCGGGGAGCTGTTTTTT.

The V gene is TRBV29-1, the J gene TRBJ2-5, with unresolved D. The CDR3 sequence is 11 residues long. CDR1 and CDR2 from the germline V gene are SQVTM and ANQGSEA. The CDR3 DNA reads TGCTCCACCGCAATTCAAGAGACCCAGTACTTC. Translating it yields CSTAIQETQYF.

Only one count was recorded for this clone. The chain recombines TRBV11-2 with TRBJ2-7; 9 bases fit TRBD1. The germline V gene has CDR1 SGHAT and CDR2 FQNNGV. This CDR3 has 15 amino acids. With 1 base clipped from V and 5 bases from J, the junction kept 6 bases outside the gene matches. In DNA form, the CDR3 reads TGTGCCAGCAGCTTAGTCGGGACAGGGCTGGACGAGCAGTACTTC. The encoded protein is CASSLVGTGLDEQYF.

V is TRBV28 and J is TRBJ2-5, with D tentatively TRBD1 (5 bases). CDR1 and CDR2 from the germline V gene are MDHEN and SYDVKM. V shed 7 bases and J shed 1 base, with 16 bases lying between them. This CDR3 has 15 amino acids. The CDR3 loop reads CASNSGASAQETQYF. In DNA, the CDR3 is TGTGCCAGCAATTCTGGGGCCTCGGCCCAAGAGACCCAGTACTTC. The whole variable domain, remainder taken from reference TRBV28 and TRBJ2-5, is DVKVTQSSRYLVKRTGEKVFLECVQDMDHENMFWYRQDPGLGLRLIYFSYDVKMKEKGDIPEGYSVSREKKERFSLILESASTNQTSMYLCASNSGASAQETQYFGPGTRLLVL.

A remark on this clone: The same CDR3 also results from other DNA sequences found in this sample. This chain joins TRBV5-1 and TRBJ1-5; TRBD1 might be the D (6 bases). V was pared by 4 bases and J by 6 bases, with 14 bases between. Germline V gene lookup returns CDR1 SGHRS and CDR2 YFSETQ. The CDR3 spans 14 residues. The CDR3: CASSLDGGGQPQHF. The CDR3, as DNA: TGCGCCAGCAGCCTCGACGGGGGCGGTCAGCCCCAGCATTTT.

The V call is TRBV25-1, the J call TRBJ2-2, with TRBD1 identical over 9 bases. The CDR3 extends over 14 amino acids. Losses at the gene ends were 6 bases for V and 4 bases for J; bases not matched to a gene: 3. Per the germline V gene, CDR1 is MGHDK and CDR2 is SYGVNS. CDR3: CASRDRGTTGELFF. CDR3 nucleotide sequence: TGTGCCAGCAGGGACAGGGGAACCACCGGGGAGCTGTTTTTT.

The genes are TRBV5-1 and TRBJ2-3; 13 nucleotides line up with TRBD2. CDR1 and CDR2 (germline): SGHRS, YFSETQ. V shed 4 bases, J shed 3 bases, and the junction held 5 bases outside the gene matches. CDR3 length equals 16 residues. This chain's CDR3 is CASSGGLAGRTDTQYF. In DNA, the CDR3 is TGCGCCAGCAGCGGGGGACTAGCGGGGAGGACAGATACGCAGTATTTT.

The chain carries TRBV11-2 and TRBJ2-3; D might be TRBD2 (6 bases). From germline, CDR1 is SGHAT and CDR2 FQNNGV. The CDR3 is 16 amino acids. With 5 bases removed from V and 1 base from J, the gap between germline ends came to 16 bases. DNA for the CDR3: TGTGCCAGCAGCCCCGGGACTTACCCCCGCACAGATACGCAGTATTTT. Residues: CASSPGTYPRTDTQYF.

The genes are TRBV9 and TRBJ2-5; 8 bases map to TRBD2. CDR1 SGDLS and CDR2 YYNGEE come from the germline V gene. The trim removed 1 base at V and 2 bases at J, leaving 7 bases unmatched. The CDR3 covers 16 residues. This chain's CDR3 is CASSVSGGAAQETQYF. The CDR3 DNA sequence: TGTGCCAGCAGCGTATCCGGGGGGGCTGCTCAAGAGACCCAGTACTTC.